A single sample gave rise to the 5 T cell receptor beta chains below, sequenced in a study of cytomegalovirus exposure and HLA in healthy donors. PCR employed 60 Vbeta and 13 Jbeta primers. TCRdb's copy holds only in-frame clones and misses some; the assay was immunoSEQ multiplex PCR. The sample holds 120,000 or so clones, more than 70% seen once. The specimen was PBMCs. The receptors originated from a man between 25 and 39 years old in good health and CMV-seronegative.

The chain joins TRBV30 to TRBJ2-3, with 13 bases matching TRBD2. With 0 bases clipped from V and 4 bases from J, the junction kept 7 bases outside the gene matches. The CDR3 is 17 amino acids. The V gene's germline CDR1 is GTSNPN and CDR2 SVGIG (reference sequence). The chain's CDR3 is CAWSVTSGGGNSDTQYF. In nucleotides, the CDR3 is TGTGCCTGGAGTGTAACTAGCGGGGGGGGGAATTCAGATACGCAGTATTTT.

The chain is built from TRBV7-6 and TRBJ2-5, with TRBD2 as a possible D gene (6 bases). From germline, CDR1 is SGHVS and CDR2 FNYEAQ. Trimming removed 5 bases at V and 0 bases at J, with 13 bases between. The CDR3 loop spans 15 amino acids. The CDR3 DNA sequence: TGTGCCAGCAGCCTGATTAGCGGATACCAAGAGACCCAGTACTTC. Translating gives CASSLISGYQETQYF.

The chain carries TRBV5-6 and TRBJ1-3; TRBD1 might be the D (5 bases). The V gene lost 4 bases and the J gene lost 1 base, with 18 bases spanning the gap. Germline V CDR1 and CDR2: SGHDT, YYEEEE. This CDR3 region has 17 residues. For the CDR3, the DNA is TGTGCCAGCAGCAACCCCTGGGGGGTTCCGTCTGGAAACACCATATATTTT. The encoded protein is CASSNPWGVPSGNTIYF.

The CDR3 reads CASSRSWEDEQYF. CDR3 nucleotide sequence: TGTGCCAGCAGCCGTAGTTGGGAGGACGAGCAGTACTTC. The chain couples TRBV7-2 to TRBJ2-7; D might be TRBD2 (6 bases). The CDR3 has 13 amino acids. Germline CDR1 is SGHTA and CDR2 is FQGNSA. With 5 bases removed from V and 5 bases from J, the gap between germline ends came to 13 bases.

V gene TRBV19 combines with J gene TRBJ1-1, with 9 bases fitting TRBD1. Germline CDR1 and CDR2: LNHDA and SQIVND (reference sequence). Trimming took 5 bases from V and 3 from J; bases not matched to a gene: 10. This CDR3 is 16 amino acids long. This chain's CDR3 is CASSLEQGAPDTEAFF. In DNA form, the CDR3 reads TGTGCCAGTAGTTTGGAACAGGGGGCGCCGGACACTGAAGCTTTCTTT.